Each of the 14 T cell receptor beta chains below was sequenced from the same sample in a study of CD8 T cells in ankylosing spondylitis. TCRdb re-derived calls from the 5' RACE reads in MiXCR, one entry per CDR3 protein. The data hold 85,000 to 100,000 distinct CDR3 sequences, with about 9.1% observed a single time. Sequenced input: blood, either unsorted or a sorted T cell fraction (not recorded which). Source of these receptors: a male donor with ankylosing spondylitis or in good health (not recorded which).

In this sample, this clonotype turned up many times. The chain joins TRBV20-1 to TRBJ2-3; no clear D gene. The CDR3 extends over 16 amino acids. Trimming removed 3 bases at V and 0 bases at J, with 16 bases between. Germline V gene data show CDR1 as DFQATT and CDR2 as SNEGSKA (reference sequence). This CDR3 reads CSASGVRASSTDTQYF. CDR3 DNA: TGCAGTGCTAGTGGCGTAAGGGCCTCTAGCACAGATACGCAGTATTTT.

This clonotype showed up many times. The rearrangement links TRBV20-1 to TRBJ2-3, with TRBD2 identical over 7 bases. V lost 2 bases, J lost 2 bases, and 10 bases stayed unmatched. The CDR3 has 16 amino acids. In germline, CDR1 is DFQATT, CDR2 SNEGSKA (reference sequence). CDR3 DNA sequence: TGCAGTGCTAGACGACCGAGCGGGGCACTCACAGATACGCAGTATTTT. Protein: CSARRPSGALTDTQYF.

This clonotype was counted ten times or more. V and J are TRBV9 and TRBJ2-3; D unresolved. Per germline, CDR1 SGDLS and CDR2 YYNGEE. The V gene lost 0 bases and the J gene lost 2 bases, with 10 bases spanning the gap. CDR3 size: 15 residues. CDR3 sequence: CASSVDVGNTDTQYF. The CDR3 DNA follows: TGTGCCAGCAGCGTAGATGTAGGGAACACAGATACGCAGTATTTT.

The table lists this clonotype with many counts. The chain recombines TRBV6-1 with TRBJ2-1; the D is unclear. The CDR3 sequence is 15 residues long. Germline loops: CDR1 MNHNS, CDR2 SASEGT. V shed 6 bases and J shed 0 bases, with 12 bases lying between them. CDR3 nucleotide sequence: TGTGCCAGCAGCTTCGACCGTAGCTCCTACAATGAGCAGTTCTTC. Its translation: CASSFDRSSYNEQFF.

This clonotype has ten or more counts. In DNA, the CDR3 is TGTGCCAGCAGCTTAGCGACACAGGGTTATGGCTACACCTTC. As protein: CASSLATQGYGYTF. V usage is TRBV7-9 and J usage is TRBJ1-2; D possibly corresponds to TRBD1 (6 bases). Trimming pared 0 bases from V and 5 bases from J, leaving 10 bases between. The CDR3 is 14 amino acids. Germline CDR1 is SEHNR and CDR2 is FQNEAQ (reference sequence).

This clonotype came up many times. The gene calls are TRBV20-1 and TRBJ2-5; tentative D call: TRBD2 (5 bases). The CDR3 is 16 residues long. Trimming took off 0 bases at V and 1 base at J, with 15 bases between the two ends. CDR1 is DFQATT, CDR2 SNEGSKA, per germline (reference sequence). Written as DNA, the CDR3 is TGCAGTGCTAGAGATAATTTCCGGGGATTCCAAGAGACCCAGTACTTC. Translation gives CSARDNFRGFQETQYF.

This clonotype was detected ten times or more. The rearrangement uses TRBV18 and TRBJ2-7, with D possibly being TRBD2 (6 bases). Trimming removed 3 bases at V and 7 bases at J, with 19 bases between. Germline V gene sequence: CDR1 KGHSH, CDR2 LQKENI. The CDR3 loop spans 15 amino acids. The DNA for the CDR3 is TGTGCCAGCTCACCCTCGACCGGGCTGGAGGGGGAGCAGTACTTC. Amino acids: CASSPSTGLEGEQYF.

This clonotype appeared many times. V is TRBV7-2 and J is TRBJ2-7; D not certain. This CDR3 contains 13 residues. Germline-derived CDR1 and CDR2 are SGHTA and FQGNSA. Trimming stripped 3 bases from V and 4 bases from J, with 10 bases between. The CDR3: CASSLGYSYEQYF. In DNA form, the CDR3 reads TGTGCCAGCAGCTTGGGCTACAGTTACGAGCAGTACTTC.

This clonotype was seen ten or more times. V gene TRBV5-1 combines with J gene TRBJ2-3, with 10 bases identical to TRBD2. CDR1 and CDR2 from the germline V gene are SGHRS and YFSETQ. The V gene end was trimmed by 4 bases and the J gene end by 4 bases; junction bases not matched to a gene: 6. This CDR3 region has 15 residues. In nucleotides, the CDR3 is TGCGCCAGCAGCCGGAGCGGGGGGGCCCCAGATACGCAGTATTTT. This gives the protein CASSRSGGAPDTQYF.

This clonotype showed up many times. The chain combines TRBV9 with TRBJ2-7; the D gene is possibly TRBD2 (6 bases). Germline V gene lookup returns CDR1 SGDLS and CDR2 YYNGEE. The CDR3 contains 15 residues. V was clipped by 0 bases and J by 1 base, with 11 bases between them. The CDR3 here is CASSVETGESYEQYF. The CDR3 DNA reads TGTGCCAGCAGCGTAGAAACGGGGGAATCCTACGAGCAGTACTTC.

This clonotype was counted a few times. The V gene is TRBV2, the J gene TRBJ2-1; 14 bases are shared with TRBD2. CDR3 length: 16 residues. Trimming at V came to 6 bases and at J to 13 bases, leaving 14 bases not matched to a gene. Germline-derived CDR1 and CDR2 are SNHLY and FYNNEI. The CDR3 nucleotides read TGTGCCAGCAGCTTACAGAACGGACTAGCGGGGGGAGTCCAGTTCTTC. Translation gives CASSLQNGLAGGVQFF. Full variable domain (outside the CDR3, taken from reference TRBV2 and TRBJ2-1): EPEVTQTPSHQVTQMGQEVILRCVPISNHLYFYWYRQILGQKVEFLVSFYNNEISEKSEIFDDQFSVERPDGSNFTLKIRSTKLEDSAMYFCASSLQNGLAGGVQFFGPGTRLTVL.

This clonotype has at least ten counts. V and J are TRBV20-1 and TRBJ2-7; 7 bases line up with TRBD1. Germline CDR1 DFQATT, CDR2 SNEGSKA (reference sequence). Trimming took 6 bases from V and 3 from J; bases not matched to a gene: 5. The CDR3 has 12 residues. This CDR3 reads CSATGDSYEQYF. CDR3 bases: TGCAGTGCCACCGGGGACAGCTACGAGCAGTACTTC.

The CDR3 region is CASSPEAGRGNTEAFF. For the CDR3, the DNA is TGCGCCAGCAGCCCGGAGGCAGGGAGGGGGAACACTGAAGCTTTCTTT. The genes are TRBV5-1 and TRBJ1-1; D might be TRBD1 (5 bases). V lost 4 bases and J 1 base, leaving 17 bases between the germline ends. CDR3 length: 16 amino acids. CDR1 SGHRS and CDR2 YFSETQ come from the germline V gene. Full variable domain (rest looked up from reference TRBV5-1 and TRBJ1-1): KAGVTQTPRYLIKTRGQQVTLSCSPISGHRSVSWYQQTPGQGLQFLFEYFSETQRNKGNFPGRFSGRQFSNSRSEMNVSTLELGDSALYLCASSPEAGRGNTEAFFGQGTRLTVV.

This clonotype was detected ten times or more. The V gene is TRBV27, the J gene TRBJ2-1; TRBD2 might be the D (5 bases). Germline CDR1 MNHEY, CDR2 SMNVEV (reference sequence). Trimming cost V 1 base and J 6 bases, with 19 bases left between them. This CDR3 region has 17 residues. CDR3: CASSLLVGAYGPNEQFF. The DNA for the CDR3 is TGTGCCAGCAGTTTATTGGTGGGAGCATACGGACCCAATGAGCAGTTCTTC.